This record looks at one T cell receptor (beta chain) sequence and its context. The repertoire was sequenced with immunoSEQ multiplex PCR; TCRdb's copy has only in-frame clones and lacks some. The sample includes fewer than 2.5 million clones, roughly 93% of them seen just once. V shed 5 bases and J shed 0 bases, with 9 bases lying between them. Germline assignment: CDR1 SGHRS and CDR2 YFSETQ. This CDR3 is 15 amino acids long. This sample was included in a study of shared clonotypes between healthy human individuals. Turning to the study itself: Samples came from a couple of female and a few male donors aged 18 to 49.

This sequence was found in a man between 18 and 35 years old in good health. Some clones in this sample may be carry-over from other donors' samples. The specimen was naive CD4+ T cells from PBMCs. Indicated subset: CD45RA+ positively selected. J is TRBJ2-6 and V is TRBV5-1; D uncertain. The CDR3 nucleotides read TGCGCCAGCAGGCCAGCTAGCTCTGGGGCCAACGTCCTGACTTTC. This encodes CASRPASSGANVLTF.